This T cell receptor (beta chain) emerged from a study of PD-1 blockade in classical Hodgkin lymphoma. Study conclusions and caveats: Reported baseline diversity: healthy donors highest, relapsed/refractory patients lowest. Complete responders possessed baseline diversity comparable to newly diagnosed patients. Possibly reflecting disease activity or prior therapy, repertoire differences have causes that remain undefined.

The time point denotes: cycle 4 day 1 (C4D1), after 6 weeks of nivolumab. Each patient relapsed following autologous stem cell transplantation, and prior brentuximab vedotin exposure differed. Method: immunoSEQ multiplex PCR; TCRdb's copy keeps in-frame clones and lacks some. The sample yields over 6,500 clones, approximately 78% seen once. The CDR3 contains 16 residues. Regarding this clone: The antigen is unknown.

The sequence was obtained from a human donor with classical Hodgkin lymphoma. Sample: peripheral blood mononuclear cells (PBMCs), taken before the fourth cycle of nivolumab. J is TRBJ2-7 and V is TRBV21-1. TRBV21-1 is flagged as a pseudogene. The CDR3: CASSKGEYGGLGEQYF. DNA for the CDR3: TGTGCCAGCAGCAAAGGGGAGTATGGGGGGCTCGGCGAGCAGTACTTC.